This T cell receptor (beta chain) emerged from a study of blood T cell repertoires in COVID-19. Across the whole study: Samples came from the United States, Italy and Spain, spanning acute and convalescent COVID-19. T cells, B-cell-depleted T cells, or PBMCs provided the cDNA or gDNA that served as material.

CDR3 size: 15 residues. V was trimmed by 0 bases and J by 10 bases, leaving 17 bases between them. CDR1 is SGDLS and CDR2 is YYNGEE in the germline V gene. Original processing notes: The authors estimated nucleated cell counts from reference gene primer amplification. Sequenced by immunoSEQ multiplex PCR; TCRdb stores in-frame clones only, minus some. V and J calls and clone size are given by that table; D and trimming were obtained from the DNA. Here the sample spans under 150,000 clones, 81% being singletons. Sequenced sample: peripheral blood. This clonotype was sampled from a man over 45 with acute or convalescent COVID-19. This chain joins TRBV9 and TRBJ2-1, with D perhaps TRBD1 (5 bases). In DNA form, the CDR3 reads TGTGCCAGCAGCGTAGCTACCCTAAAGCAGGGAGAGCAGTTCTTC. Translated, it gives CASSVATLKQGEQFF.